The 28 T cell receptor beta chains presented below share a single source sample, sequenced in a study of technical replicates of blood from several donors. Profiling relied on immunoSEQ multiplex PCR, and the TCRdb table lists in-frame clones only, not all of them. The repertoire holds about 70,000 clones, with under 99% as singletons. Sequencing used T cells isolated from PBMCs. The receptors derive from a human donor in good health.

V is TRBV7-6 and J is TRBJ2-3; no clear D gene. Germline CDR1 SGHVS, CDR2 FNYEAQ. Trimming shortened V by 1 base and J by 2 bases, and 7 bases separated the two germline ends. The CDR3 covers 14 residues. This CDR3 is CASSLGLLTDTQYF. The CDR3 DNA sequence: TGTGCCAGCAGCTTAGGATTACTCACAGATACGCAGTATTTT. Full variable domain (rest looked up from reference TRBV7-6 and TRBJ2-3): GAGVSQSPRYKVTKRGQDVALRCDPISGHVSLYWYRQALGQGPEFLTYFNYEAQQDKSGLPNDRFSAERPEGSISTLTIQRTEQRDSAMYRCASSLGLLTDTQYFGPGTRLTVL.

The V gene is TRBV7-2, the J gene TRBJ2-7; D unresolved. CDR1 and CDR2 (germline): SGHTA, FQGNSA. The CDR3 is 14 residues long. Between the trimmed V and J ends, which lost 1 base and 3 bases, there was a span of 10 bases. The CDR3 nucleotides are TGTGCCAGCAGCTTAGTAGCCGGATTCTACGAGCAGTACTTC. It yields the protein CASSLVAGFYEQYF.

This sequence joins TRBV4-1 and TRBJ1-5; 7 nucleotides line up with TRBD1. The V gene's germline CDR1 is MGHRA and CDR2 YSYEKL. This CDR3 has 15 amino acids. J gave up 3 bases and V 4 bases, and 6 bases lay outside the gene matches. CDR3 residues: CASSREQGNNQPQHF. CDR3 bases: TGCGCCAGCAGCCGAGAACAGGGGAACAATCAGCCCCAGCATTTT.

The rearrangement links TRBV6-5 to TRBJ1-1; a possible D gene is TRBD1 (6 bases). The germline gives CDR1 MNHEY, CDR2 SVGAGI. The CDR3 totals 13 residues. The V gene lost 6 bases and the J gene lost 3 bases, with 11 bases spanning the gap. Written as DNA, the CDR3 is TGTGCCAGCAGGAGACAGGTTGACACTGAAGCTTTCTTT. This translates into CASRRQVDTEAFF.

This chain joins TRBV28 and TRBJ2-3, with TRBD2 matching over 8 bases. The germline V gene encodes CDR1 MDHEN and CDR2 SYDVKM. V was clipped by 2 bases and J by 0 bases; unmatched bases: 4. The length of the CDR3 is 16 residues. The CDR3 sequence: CASSLGAGGSTDTQYF. The CDR3, as DNA: TGTGCCAGCAGTTTAGGGGCGGGAGGAAGCACAGATACGCAGTATTTT.

The rearrangement joins TRBV9 to TRBJ2-5; 7 nucleotides agree with TRBD1. V gave up 3 bases and J gave up 5 bases; unmatched junction bases: 7. Per germline, CDR1 SGDLS and CDR2 YYNGEE. The length of the CDR3 is 14 residues. CDR3 sequence: CASSGRGQRETQYF. The CDR3 nucleotides are TGTGCCAGCAGCGGTCGGGGACAGCGGGAGACCCAGTACTTC.

In DNA form, the CDR3 reads TGTGCCAGCAGCTTAACATCAGTGGAGACCCAGTACTTC. Residues: CASSLTSVETQYF. The rearrangement joins TRBV7-2 to TRBJ2-5; D gene unclear. V lost 2 bases and J lost 5, with 9 bases in between. Looked up from germline, CDR1 is SGHTA and CDR2 is FQGNSA. This CDR3 region has 13 residues.

This clone was seen only once. This chain connects TRBV15 to TRBJ1-2, with D perhaps TRBD1 (5 bases). V was pared by 0 bases and J by 4 bases, with 12 bases between. The CDR3 has 15 amino acids. CDR1 LNHNV and CDR2 YYDKDF come from the germline V gene (reference sequence). Here the CDR3 reads CATSRDEGVGYGYTF. The CDR3 nucleotides read TGTGCCACCAGCAGAGATGAAGGGGTTGGCTATGGCTACACCTTC.

The J gene is TRBJ2-3, the V gene TRBV11-3; the match to TRBD1 covers 7 bases. The CDR3 covers 16 residues. V lost 5 bases and J lost 1; bases outside the gene matches: 9. Looked up from germline, CDR1 is SGHNT and CDR2 is YENEEA. CDR3 DNA: TGTGCCAGCAGCCCACTCGGGACAGTTCGCACAGATACGCAGTATTTT. Amino acid sequence: CASSPLGTVRTDTQYF.

The chain joins TRBV19 to TRBJ2-5; D might be TRBD2 (6 bases). The CDR3 length is 15 residues. Germline loops: CDR1 LNHDA, CDR2 SQIVND (reference sequence). Trimming took off 6 bases at V and 0 bases at J, with 14 bases between the two ends. The CDR3 nucleotides are TGTGCCAGTAGGGGGACTCCCGGAAACCAAGAGACCCAGTACTTC. Protein: CASRGTPGNQETQYF. Supplemented by reference TRBV19 and TRBJ2-5, the full variable domain reads DGGITQSPKYLFRKEGQNVTLSCEQNLNHDAMYWYRQDPGQGLRLIYYSQIVNDFQKGDIAEGYSVSREKKESFPLTVTSAQKNPTAFYLCASRGTPGNQETQYFGPGTRLLVL.

This rearrangement joins TRBV7-8 to TRBJ2-7; D possibly corresponds to TRBD2 (6 bases). In germline, CDR1 is SGHVS, CDR2 FQNEAQ. Trimming shortened V by 2 bases and J by 2 bases, and 16 bases separated the two germline ends. This CDR3 has 16 amino acids. The CDR3 coding sequence is TGTGCCAGCAGCTTATGGCGGGAACCTCTAGCCTACGAGCAGTACTTC. It codes for CASSLWREPLAYEQYF.

The table lists this clone with a count of one. V is TRBV4-1 and J is TRBJ2-7, with 8 bases lining up with TRBD2. CDR3 length: 16 residues. J lost 0 bases, V lost 2 bases, and 6 bases had no gene match. The germline V gene has CDR1 MGHRA and CDR2 YSYEKL. The CDR3 sequence: CASSQRGGLVSYEQYF. The CDR3, as DNA: TGCGCCAGCAGCCAACGGGGGGGACTAGTCTCCTACGAGCAGTACTTC.

The chain links TRBV9 to TRBJ2-7, with 7 bases aligning to TRBD1. Germline CDR1 and CDR2: SGDLS and YYNGEE. Trimming at V came to 3 bases and at J to 1 base, leaving 13 bases not matched to a gene. The CDR3 sequence is 17 residues long. The CDR3 DNA reads as TGTGCCAGCAGCGCGCCGGTAGGACAGGTGGGATCCTACGAGCAGTACTTC. Translated: CASSAPVGQVGSYEQYF.

CDR3 protein: CASSVTGNEQFF. The CDR3 nucleotides read TGTGCCAGCAGCGTGACAGGAAATGAGCAGTTCTTC. The J gene is TRBJ2-1, the V gene TRBV7-6; D possibly corresponds to TRBD1 (6 bases). This CDR3 spans 12 amino acids. The ends were cut back, 5 bases at V and 7 bases at J, with 9 bases in the middle. From germline, CDR1 is SGHVS and CDR2 FNYEAQ.

Comment on this clone: One end of the junction does not line up with germline, which may come from a read error. The J gene is TRBJ2-5, the V gene TRBV29-1; TRBD1 matches 7 bases. Germline values: CDR1 SQVTM, CDR2 ANQGSEA. This CDR3 comprises 11 residues. CDR3 in amino acids: CSVGRMTDRNF. The CDR3 region has the DNA TGCAGCGTTGGCCGAATGACGGACAGGAACTTC. The whole variable domain, remainder taken from reference TRBV29-1 and TRBJ2-5, is SAVISQKPSRDICQRGTSLTIQCQVDSQVTMMFWYRQQPGQSLTLIATANQGSEATYESGFVIDKFPISRPNLTFSTLTVSNMSPEDSSIYLCSVGRMTDRNFGPGTRLLVL.

In its sample, this clone was seen once. V and J are TRBV28 and TRBJ1-5; 10 positions match TRBD1. CDR1 and CDR2 from the germline V gene are MDHEN and SYDVKM. The V gene end was trimmed by 3 bases and the J gene end by 4 bases; junction bases not matched to a gene: 0. The CDR3 length is 14 residues. CDR3 region: CASSLGQGNQPQHF. The DNA for the CDR3 is TGTGCCAGCAGTTTGGGACAGGGGAATCAGCCCCAGCATTTT.

This clone appeared once. The genes are TRBV5-1 and TRBJ1-1; D remains unclear. Germline CDR1 reads SGHRS; CDR2 reads YFSETQ. Trimming shortened V by 0 bases and J by 6 bases, and 12 bases separated the two germline ends. The CDR3 is 14 amino acids. CDR3 coding DNA: TGCGCCAGCAGCTTGGCGGGGAATAGGCCTGAAGCTTTCTTT. Amino acid sequence: CASSLAGNRPEAFF.

The chain links TRBV6-6 to TRBJ2-7, with 7 bases aligning to TRBD1. Germline V lookup: CDR1 MNHNY, CDR2 SVGAGI (reference sequence). The CDR3 runs 13 residues. Germline trimming cut 7 bases from V and 3 bases from J; bases unmatched to any gene: 6. CDR3 loop: CASTQDRDYEQYF. CDR3 sequence (DNA): TGTGCCAGCACCCAAGACAGGGACTACGAGCAGTACTTC.

The chain is built from TRBV5-4 and TRBJ2-7; 8 nucleotides line up with TRBD2. With V trimmed by 1 base and J by 7 bases, 1 base remained unmatched. The CDR3 runs 12 residues. Germline V gene data show CDR1 as SGHNT and CDR2 as YYREEE (reference sequence). DNA for the CDR3: TGTGCCAGCAGCTTGACTAGCGGAGAGCAGTACTTC. Protein: CASSLTSGEQYF.

This chain connects TRBV9 to TRBJ2-2, with D uncertain. Trimming left V 3 bases short and J 1 base short, with 16 bases between. Germline V gene sequence: CDR1 SGDLS, CDR2 YYNGEE. This CDR3 spans 17 amino acids. The CDR3 spells CASSDPLAAKNTGELFF. For the CDR3, the DNA is TGTGCCAGCAGCGATCCCCTGGCGGCGAAGAACACCGGGGAGCTGTTTTTT.

This clone was observed a single time. The CDR3 spells CATSRYLGGNEQFF. As DNA, the CDR3 is TGTGCCACCAGCCGGTACCTCGGGGGGAATGAGCAGTTCTTC. The V call is TRBV15, the J call TRBJ2-1; 7 bases align to TRBD2. After removal of 5 bases from V and 7 bases from J, the junction contained 8 bases not matched to a gene. Germline values: CDR1 LNHNV, CDR2 YYDKDF (reference sequence). This CDR3 is 14 amino acids long. The full variable domain, in which reference TRBV15 and TRBJ2-1 provide the parts outside the CDR3, is DAMVIQNPRYQVTQFGKPVTLSCSQTLNHNVMYWYQQKSSQAPKLLFHYYDKDFNNEADTPDNFQSRRPNTSFCFLDIRSPGLGDTAMYLCATSRYLGGNEQFFGPGTRLTVL.

The chain employs TRBV11-2 and TRBJ2-5; perhaps TRBD2 as D (5 bases). CDR3 length equals 13 residues. CDR1 and CDR2 from the germline V gene are SGHAT and FQNNGV. Trimming took 3 bases from V and 5 from J, leaving 10 bases between them. The CDR3 reads CASSLTTRETQYF. The CDR3 DNA reads as TGTGCCAGCAGCTTGACTACTAGGGAGACCCAGTACTTC.

This clone is a singleton in its sample. CDR3 DNA: TGTGCCTGGAGTGTAGGGACTAGCGGCTACAATGAGCAGTTCTTC. Its protein is CAWSVGTSGYNEQFF. J is TRBJ2-1 and V is TRBV30; TRBD2 matches at 11 bases. CDR1 and CDR2 from the germline V gene are GTSNPN and SVGIG (reference sequence). This CDR3 has 15 amino acids. Losses at the gene ends were 0 bases for V and 3 bases for J; bases not matched to a gene: 1.

The CDR3 sequence is CASSEPYRTSSYEQYF. Here the CDR3 DNA reads TGCGCCAGCAGTGAGCCGTATAGGACTAGCTCCTACGAGCAGTACTTC. The rearrangement joins TRBV10-1 to TRBJ2-7; 7 positions match TRBD2. Germline values: CDR1 WNHNN, CDR2 SYGVQD (reference sequence). Trimming took 2 bases from V and 0 from J; bases not matched to a gene: 7. This CDR3 is 16 amino acids long.

The rearrangement uses TRBV2 and TRBJ2-2; D is uncertain. V was cut by 7 bases and J by 8 bases, with 8 bases left in between. Germline values: CDR1 SNHLY, CDR2 FYNNEI. The CDR3 length is 11 residues. CDR3 protein: CASTLIGELFF. CDR3 in DNA: TGTGCCAGCACCTTAATAGGGGAGCTGTTTTTT.

The chain recombines TRBV9 with TRBJ2-7, with D maybe TRBD1 (6 bases). Germline V gives CDR1 SGDLS, CDR2 YYNGEE. Trimming pared 4 bases from V and 2 bases from J, leaving 13 bases between. The CDR3 extends over 14 amino acids. The CDR3 region has the DNA TGTGCCAGCAGCTTAGTGGACAGTCCCTACGAGCAGTACTTC. It yields the protein CASSLVDSPYEQYF.

With regard to this clone: The junction departs from the called germline gene at one end, perhaps through a read error. This chain uses TRBV27 with TRBJ2-2; no definite D call. The length of the CDR3 is 16 residues. Germline assignment: CDR1 MNHEY and CDR2 SMNVEV (reference sequence). CDR3 nucleotides: TGTGCCAGCAGTTTAGTTAGCAATGGTAACACGGGGGAGCTGTTTTTT. This codes for CASSLVSNGNTGELFF.

The chain carries TRBV13 and TRBJ2-3; the match to TRBD2 covers 7 bases. This CDR3 comprises 19 residues. CDR1 and CDR2 (germline): PRHDT, FYEKMQ (reference sequence). The junction had 20 bases not matched to a gene; V was cut back by 5 bases and J by 3 bases. The CDR3 sequence is CASSKDLRAGEGWTDTQYF. CDR3 nucleotides: TGTGCCAGCAGCAAGGACCTTCGCGCGGGAGAGGGTTGGACAGATACGCAGTATTTT.